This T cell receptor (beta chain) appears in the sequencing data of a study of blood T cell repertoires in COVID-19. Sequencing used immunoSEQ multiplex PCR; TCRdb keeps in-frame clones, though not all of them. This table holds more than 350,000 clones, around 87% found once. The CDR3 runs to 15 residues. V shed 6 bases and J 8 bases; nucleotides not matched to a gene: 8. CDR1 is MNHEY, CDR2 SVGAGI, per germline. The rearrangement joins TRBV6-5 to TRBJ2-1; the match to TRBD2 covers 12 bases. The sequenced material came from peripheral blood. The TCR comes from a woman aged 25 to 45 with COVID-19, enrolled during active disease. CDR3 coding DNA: TGTGCCAGCAGCCCATGGACTAGCGGGAACGATGAGCAGTTCTTC. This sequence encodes CASSPWTSGNDEQFF.